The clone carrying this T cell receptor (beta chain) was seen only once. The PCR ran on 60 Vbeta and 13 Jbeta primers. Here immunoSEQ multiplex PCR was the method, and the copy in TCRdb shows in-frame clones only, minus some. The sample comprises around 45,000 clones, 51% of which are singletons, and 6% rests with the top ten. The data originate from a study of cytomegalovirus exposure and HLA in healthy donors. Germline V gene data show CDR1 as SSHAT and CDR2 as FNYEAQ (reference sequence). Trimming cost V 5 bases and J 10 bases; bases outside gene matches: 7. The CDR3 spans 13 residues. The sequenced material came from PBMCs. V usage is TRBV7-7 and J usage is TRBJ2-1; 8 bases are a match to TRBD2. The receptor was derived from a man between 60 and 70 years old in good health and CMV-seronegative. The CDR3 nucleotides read TGTGCCAGCAGCCCCCCGACTAGCGAAGAGCAGTTCTTC. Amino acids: CASSPPTSEEQFF. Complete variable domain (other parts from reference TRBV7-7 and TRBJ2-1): GAGVSQSPRYKVTKRGQDVTLRCDPISSHATLYWYQQALGQGPEFLTYFNYEAQPDKSGLPSDRFSAERPEGSISTLTIQRTEQRDSAMYRCASSPPTSEEQFFGPGTRLTVL.